This TCR beta chain was retrieved from a study of naive and memory T cell subsets. Overall study findings and caveats: In CD4 and CD8 cells, diversity dropped from naive through EMRA. Especially in CD8 cells, naive repertoires contained a few larger clonotypes, possibly CD45RA-re-expressing memory cells. Over 90% of naive TCR sequences appeared only once after error correction, unlike memory subsets.

The CDR3 is 15 amino acids. V lost 6 bases to trimming and J lost 8 bases, with 20 bases between them. Germline CDR1 reads MGHDK; CDR2 reads SYGVNS. After the first PCR, alpha and beta chain libraries were processed separately. This clonotype was found a few times. Antigen unknown. The beta constant-region primer was an equimolar mix of two oligonucleotides covering TRBC1 and TRBC2. Nested alpha and beta constant-region primers with the SP2 primer drove four PCR rounds on ligated cDNA. MiXCR, applied by TCRdb to the UMI-ligation and nested PCR reads, yields one record per CDR3 protein. The sample carries around 93,000 distinct CDR3 sequences, approximately 11% recorded once.

The V gene is TRBV25-1, the J gene TRBJ2-4, with a possible D match to TRBD2 (7 bases). Sequences were obtained from naive CD4+ T cells from blood. This sequence originates from a human donor in good health. CDR3 in DNA: TGTGCCAGCAGGAGACGGGGGGCATCATTGGACATTCAGTACTTC. Translation: CASRRRGASLDIQYF.